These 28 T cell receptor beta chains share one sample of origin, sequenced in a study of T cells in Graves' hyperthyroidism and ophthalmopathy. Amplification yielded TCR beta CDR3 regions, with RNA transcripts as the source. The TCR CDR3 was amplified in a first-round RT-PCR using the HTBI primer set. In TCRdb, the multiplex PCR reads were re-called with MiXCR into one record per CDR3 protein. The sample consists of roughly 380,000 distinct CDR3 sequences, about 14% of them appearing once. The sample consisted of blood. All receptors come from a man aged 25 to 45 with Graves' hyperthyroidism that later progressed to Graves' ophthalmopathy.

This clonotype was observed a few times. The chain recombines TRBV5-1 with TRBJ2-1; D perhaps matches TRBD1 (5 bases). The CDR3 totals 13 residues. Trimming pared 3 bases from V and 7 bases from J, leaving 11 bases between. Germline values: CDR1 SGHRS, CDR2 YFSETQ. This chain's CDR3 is CASSSQGWNEQFF. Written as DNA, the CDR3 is TGCGCCAGCAGCTCGCAGGGTTGGAATGAGCAGTTCTTC.

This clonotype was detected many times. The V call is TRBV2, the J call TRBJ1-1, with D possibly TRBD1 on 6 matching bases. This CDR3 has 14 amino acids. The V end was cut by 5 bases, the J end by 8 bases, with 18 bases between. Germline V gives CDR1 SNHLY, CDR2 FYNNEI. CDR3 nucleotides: TGTGCCAGCAGTACGGGGGCTCAAAGGGGGGAAGCTTTCTTT. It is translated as CASSTGAQRGEAFF.

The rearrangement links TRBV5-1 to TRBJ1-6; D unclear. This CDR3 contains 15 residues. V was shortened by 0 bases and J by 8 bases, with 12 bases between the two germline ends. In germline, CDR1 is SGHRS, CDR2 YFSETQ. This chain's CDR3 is CASSLVASRYSPLHF. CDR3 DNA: TGCGCCAGCAGCTTGGTTGCCAGTCGGTATTCACCCCTCCACTTT.

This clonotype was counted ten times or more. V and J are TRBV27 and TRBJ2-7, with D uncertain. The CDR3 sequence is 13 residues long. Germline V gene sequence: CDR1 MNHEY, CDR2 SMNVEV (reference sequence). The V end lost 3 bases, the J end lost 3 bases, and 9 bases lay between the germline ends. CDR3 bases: TGTGCCAGCAGTTTCACGACCCGCTACGAGCAGTACTTC. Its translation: CASSFTTRYEQYF.

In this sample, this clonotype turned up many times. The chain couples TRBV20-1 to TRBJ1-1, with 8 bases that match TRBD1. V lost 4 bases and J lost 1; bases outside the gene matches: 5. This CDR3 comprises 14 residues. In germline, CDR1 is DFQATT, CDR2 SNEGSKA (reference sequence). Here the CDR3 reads CSATQGAGNTEAFF. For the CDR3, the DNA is TGCAGTGCTACCCAGGGGGCGGGGAACACTGAAGCTTTCTTT.

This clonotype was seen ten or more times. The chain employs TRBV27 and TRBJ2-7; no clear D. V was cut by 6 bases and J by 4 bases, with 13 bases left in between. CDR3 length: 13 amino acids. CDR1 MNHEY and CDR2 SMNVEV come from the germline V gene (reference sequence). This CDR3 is CASSRALVYEQYF. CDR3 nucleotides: TGTGCCAGCAGCCGGGCCTTAGTTTACGAGCAGTACTTC.

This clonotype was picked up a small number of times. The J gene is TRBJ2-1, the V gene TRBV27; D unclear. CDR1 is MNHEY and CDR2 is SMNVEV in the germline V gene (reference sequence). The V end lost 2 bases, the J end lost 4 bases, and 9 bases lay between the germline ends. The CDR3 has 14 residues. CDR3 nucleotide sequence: TGTGCCAGCAGTTTAATAGGACGATACAATGAGCAGTTCTTC. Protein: CASSLIGRYNEQFF.

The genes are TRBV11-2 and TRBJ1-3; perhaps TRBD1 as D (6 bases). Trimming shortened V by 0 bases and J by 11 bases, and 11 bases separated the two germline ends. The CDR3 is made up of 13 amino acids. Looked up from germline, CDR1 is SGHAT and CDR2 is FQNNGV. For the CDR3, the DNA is TGTGCCAGCAGCTTAGAATCGAGACAGGCCATATATTTT. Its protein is CASSLESRQAIYF. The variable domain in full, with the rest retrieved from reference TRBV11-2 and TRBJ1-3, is EAGVAQSPRYKIIEKRQSVAFWCNPISGHATLYWYQQILGQGPKLLIQFQNNGVVDDSQLPKDRFSAERLKGVDSTLKIQPAKLEDSAVYLCASSLESRQAIYFGEGSWLTVV.

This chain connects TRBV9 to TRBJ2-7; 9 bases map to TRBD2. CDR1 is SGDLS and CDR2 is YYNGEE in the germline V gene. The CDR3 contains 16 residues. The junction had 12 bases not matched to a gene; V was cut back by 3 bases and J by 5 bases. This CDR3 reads CASSGGGGGPRDEQYF. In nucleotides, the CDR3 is TGTGCCAGCAGCGGGGGCGGGGGGGGGCCTAGAGACGAGCAGTACTTC. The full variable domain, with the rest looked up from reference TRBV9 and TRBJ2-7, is DSGVTQTPKHLITATGQRVTLRCSPRSGDLSVYWYQQSLDQGLQFLIQYYNGEERAKGNILERFSAQQFPDLHSELNLSSLELGDSALYFCASSGGGGGPRDEQYFGPGTRLTVT.

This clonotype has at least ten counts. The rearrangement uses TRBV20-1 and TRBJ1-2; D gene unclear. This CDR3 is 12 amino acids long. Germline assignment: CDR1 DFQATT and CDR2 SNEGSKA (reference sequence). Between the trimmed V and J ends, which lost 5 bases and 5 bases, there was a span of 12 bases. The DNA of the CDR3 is TGCAGTGCTCTCCACAGAGGGTATGGCTACACCTTC. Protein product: CSALHRGYGYTF.

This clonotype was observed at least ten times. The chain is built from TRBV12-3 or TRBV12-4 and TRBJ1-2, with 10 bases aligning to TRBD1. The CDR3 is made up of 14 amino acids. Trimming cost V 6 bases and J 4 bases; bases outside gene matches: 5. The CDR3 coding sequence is TGTGCCAGCAGCCCCGGGACAGGGGCCTATGGCTACACCTTC. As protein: CASSPGTGAYGYTF.

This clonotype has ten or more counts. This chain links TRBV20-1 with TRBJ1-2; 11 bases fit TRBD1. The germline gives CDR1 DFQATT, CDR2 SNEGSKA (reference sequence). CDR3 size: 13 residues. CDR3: CRGQGAFNYGYTF. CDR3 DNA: TGCAGAGGACAGGGGGCGTTTAACTATGGCTACACCTTC.

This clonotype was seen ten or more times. The CDR3 is CASSFSWVKGGELFF. The CDR3 region has the DNA TGTGCCAGCAGTTTTTCCTGGGTTAAAGGCGGGGAGCTGTTTTTT. J is TRBJ2-2 and V is TRBV27; D not resolved. Germline V CDR1 and CDR2: MNHEY, SMNVEV (reference sequence). Deletions cut 3 bases from V and 7 bases from J, with 15 bases between. The CDR3 is 15 amino acids.

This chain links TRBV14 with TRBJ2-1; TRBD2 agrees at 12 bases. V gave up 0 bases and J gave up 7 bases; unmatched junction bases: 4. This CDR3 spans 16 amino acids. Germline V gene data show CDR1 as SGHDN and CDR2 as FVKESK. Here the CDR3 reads CASSQDRLAGGNEQFF. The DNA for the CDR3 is TGTGCCAGCAGCCAAGATCGCCTAGCGGGGGGGAATGAGCAGTTCTTC.

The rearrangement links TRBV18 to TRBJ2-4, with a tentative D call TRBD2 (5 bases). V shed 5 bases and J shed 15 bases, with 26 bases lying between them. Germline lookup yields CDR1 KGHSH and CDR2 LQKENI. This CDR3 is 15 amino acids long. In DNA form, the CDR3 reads TGTGCCAGCTCAACGGACGGAGGACCCCTCGCGGTGTTGTACTTC. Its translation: CASSTDGGPLAVLYF.

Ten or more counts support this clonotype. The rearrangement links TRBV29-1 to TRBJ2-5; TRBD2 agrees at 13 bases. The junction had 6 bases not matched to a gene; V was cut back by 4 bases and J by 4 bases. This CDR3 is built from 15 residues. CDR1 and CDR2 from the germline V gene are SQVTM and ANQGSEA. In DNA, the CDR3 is TGCAGCGTTGTTTCGACTAGCGGGGGGAGAGAGACCCAGTACTTC. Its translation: CSVVSTSGGRETQYF.

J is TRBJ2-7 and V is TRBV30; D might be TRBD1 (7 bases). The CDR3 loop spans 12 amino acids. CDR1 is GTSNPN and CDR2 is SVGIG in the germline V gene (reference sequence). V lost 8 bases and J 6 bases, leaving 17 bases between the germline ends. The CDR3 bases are TGTGCCCGAGGCCAGGGGGGACCCGAGCAGTACTTC. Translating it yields CARGQGGPEQYF. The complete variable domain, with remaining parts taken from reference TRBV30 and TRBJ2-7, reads SQTIHQWPATLVQPVGSPLSLECTVEGTSNPNLYWYRQAAGRGLQLLFYSVGIGQISSEVPQNLSASRPQDRQFILSSKKLLLSDSGFYLCARGQGGPEQYFGPGTRLTVT.

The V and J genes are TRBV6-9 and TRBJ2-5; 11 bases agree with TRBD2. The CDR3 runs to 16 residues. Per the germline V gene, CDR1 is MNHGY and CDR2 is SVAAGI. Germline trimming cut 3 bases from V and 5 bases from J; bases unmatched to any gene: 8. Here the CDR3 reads CASSYAVSGGAETQYF. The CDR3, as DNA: TGTGCCAGCAGTTACGCGGTTAGCGGGGGGGCGGAGACCCAGTACTTC.

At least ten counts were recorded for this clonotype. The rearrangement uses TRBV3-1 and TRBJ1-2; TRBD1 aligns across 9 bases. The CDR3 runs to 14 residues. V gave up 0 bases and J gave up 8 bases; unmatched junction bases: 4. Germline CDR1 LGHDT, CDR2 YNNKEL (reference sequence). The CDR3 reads CASSQDNRGQGYTF. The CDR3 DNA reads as TGTGCCAGCAGCCAAGATAACAGGGGGCAGGGCTACACCTTC.

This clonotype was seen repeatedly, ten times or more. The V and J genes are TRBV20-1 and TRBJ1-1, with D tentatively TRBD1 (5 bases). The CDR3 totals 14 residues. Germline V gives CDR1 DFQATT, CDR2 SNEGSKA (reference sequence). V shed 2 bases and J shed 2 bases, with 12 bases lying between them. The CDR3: CSARRGSGNTEAFF. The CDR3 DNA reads TGCAGTGCTAGACGGGGCAGTGGAAACACTGAAGCTTTCTTT.

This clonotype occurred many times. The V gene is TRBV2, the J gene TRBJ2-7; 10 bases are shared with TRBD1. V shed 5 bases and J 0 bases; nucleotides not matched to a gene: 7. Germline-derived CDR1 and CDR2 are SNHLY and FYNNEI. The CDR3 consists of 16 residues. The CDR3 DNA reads TGTGCCAGCAGTTCCCCGACAGGGGGCACCTCCTACGAGCAGTACTTC. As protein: CASSSPTGGTSYEQYF.

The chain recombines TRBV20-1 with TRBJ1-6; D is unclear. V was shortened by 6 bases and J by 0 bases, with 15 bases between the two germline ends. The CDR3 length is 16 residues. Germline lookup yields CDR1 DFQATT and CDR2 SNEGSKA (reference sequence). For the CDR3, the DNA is TGCAGTGCCCCCCAACACCAAATCTCCTATAATTCACCCCTCCACTTT. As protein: CSAPQHQISYNSPLHF.

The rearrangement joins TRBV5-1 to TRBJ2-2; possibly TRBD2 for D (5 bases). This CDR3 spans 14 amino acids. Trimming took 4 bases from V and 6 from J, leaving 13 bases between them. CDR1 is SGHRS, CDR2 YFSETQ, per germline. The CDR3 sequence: CASSRDKGAGELFF. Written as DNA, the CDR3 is TGCGCCAGCAGCCGGGATAAGGGAGCCGGGGAGCTGTTTTTT. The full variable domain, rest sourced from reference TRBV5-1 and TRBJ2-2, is KAGVTQTPRYLIKTRGQQVTLSCSPISGHRSVSWYQQTPGQGLQFLFEYFSETQRNKGNFPGRFSGRQFSNSRSEMNVSTLELGDSALYLCASSRDKGAGELFFGEGSRLTVL.

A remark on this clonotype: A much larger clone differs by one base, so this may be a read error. CDR3 residues: CASRMDIGTESFF. The CDR3 DNA is TGTGCCAGCAGGATGGACATCGGCACTGAATCTTTCTTT. This rearrangement joins TRBV27 to TRBJ1-1; perhaps TRBD1 as D (5 bases). The CDR3 loop spans 13 amino acids. CDR1 and CDR2 from the germline V gene are MNHEY and SMNVEV (reference sequence).

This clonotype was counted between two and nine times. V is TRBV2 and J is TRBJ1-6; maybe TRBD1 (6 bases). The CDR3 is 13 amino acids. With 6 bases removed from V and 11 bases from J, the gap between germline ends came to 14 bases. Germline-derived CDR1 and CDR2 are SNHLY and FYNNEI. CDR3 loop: CASRGKRGTPLHF. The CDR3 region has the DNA TGTGCCAGCAGGGGGAAGAGGGGGACACCCCTCCACTTT.

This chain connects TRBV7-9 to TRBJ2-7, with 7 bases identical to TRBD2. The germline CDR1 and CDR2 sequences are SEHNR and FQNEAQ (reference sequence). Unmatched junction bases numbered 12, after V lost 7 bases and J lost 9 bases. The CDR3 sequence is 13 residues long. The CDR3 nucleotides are TGTGCCAGCACCCCGGGATGGGGGGGGGGGCAGTACTTC. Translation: CASTPGWGGGQYF.

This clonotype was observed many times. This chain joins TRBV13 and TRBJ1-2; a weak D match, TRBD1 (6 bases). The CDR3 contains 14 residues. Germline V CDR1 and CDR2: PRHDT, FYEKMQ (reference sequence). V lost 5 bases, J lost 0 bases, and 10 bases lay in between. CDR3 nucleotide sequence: TGTGCCAGCAGCAAGGACAGTCCTAACTATGGCTACACCTTC. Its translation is CASSKDSPNYGYTF. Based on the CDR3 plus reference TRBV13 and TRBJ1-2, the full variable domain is AAGVIQSPRHLIKEKRETATLKCYPIPRHDTVYWYQQGPGQDPQFLISFYEKMQSDKGSIPDRFSAQQFSDYHSELNMSSLELGDSALYFCASSKDSPNYGYTFGSGTRLTVV.

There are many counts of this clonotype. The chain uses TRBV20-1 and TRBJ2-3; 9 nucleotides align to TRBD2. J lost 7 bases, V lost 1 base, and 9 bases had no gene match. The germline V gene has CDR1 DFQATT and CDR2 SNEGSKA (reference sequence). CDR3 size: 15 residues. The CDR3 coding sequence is TGCAGTGCTAGAGCTCGCGGGGGGGGCGCAAATACGCAGTATTTT. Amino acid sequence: CSARARGGGANTQYF.